This T cell receptor (beta chain) was profiled in a study of blood T cell repertoires in COVID-19. Study-level information: Collection of acute and convalescent COVID-19 samples took place in the United States, Italy and Spain. The cDNA or gDNA used as material had been derived from T cells, B-cell-depleted T cells, or PBMCs.

Methods used by the authors: Amplification with reference gene primers provided the estimates of nucleated cell counts. Measured with immunoSEQ multiplex PCR; TCRdb has only the in-frame clones, and not every one. The V and J calls and clone size were taken over from that table, and D and trimming were inferred from the DNA. The sample gives about 200,000 clones, roughly nine tenths of which show up once; around 6.6% is in the top ten. The germline V and J ends were trimmed by 3 bases and 5 bases, with 28 bases remaining between them. The CDR3 length is 19 residues. Germline loops: CDR1 LNHDA, CDR2 SQIVND (reference sequence).

The rearrangement uses TRBV19 and TRBJ1-1; maybe TRBD1 (6 bases). Material for sequencing was peripheral blood. This TCR came from a man aged 35 to 55 with acute or convalescent COVID-19. CDR3 region: CASSIVRPGTPIPPTEAFF. The CDR3 coding sequence is TGTGCCAGTAGTATTGTTAGGCCCGGGACACCGATACCTCCAACTGAAGCTTTCTTT.